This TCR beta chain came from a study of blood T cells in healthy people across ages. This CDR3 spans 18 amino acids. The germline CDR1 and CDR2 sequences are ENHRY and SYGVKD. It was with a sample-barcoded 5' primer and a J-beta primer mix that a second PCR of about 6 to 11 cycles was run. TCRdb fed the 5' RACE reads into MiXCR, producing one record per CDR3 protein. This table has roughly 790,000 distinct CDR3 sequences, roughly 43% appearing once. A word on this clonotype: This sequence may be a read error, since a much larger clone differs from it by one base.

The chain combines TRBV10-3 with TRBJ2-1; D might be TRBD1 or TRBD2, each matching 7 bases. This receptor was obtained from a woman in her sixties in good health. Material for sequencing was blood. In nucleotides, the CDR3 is TGTGCCATCAGTAGAGGGGGCAGTCCGACTAGCTCCTTCAATGAGCAGTTCTTC. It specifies CAISRGGSPTSSFNEQFF.